The present T cell receptor (beta chain) was sequenced within a study of T cells after yellow fever vaccination. The authors made TCR cDNA by 5'RACE template switching, adding a universal primer site and UMIs. TCRdb called the 5' RACE reads again in MiXCR, with one record for every CDR3 protein. The sample shows 500,000 to 650,000 distinct CDR3 sequences, approximately 16% of them seen only once. This clonotype was seen more than once but under ten times. The antigen is not known. Study findings and constraints: Primary-vaccination clones mostly resurfaced post-booster (about 96% CD4, more than 85% CD8).

V lost 6 bases, J lost 2 bases, and 6 bases stayed unmatched. The CDR3 contains 15 residues. CDR1 is SGHTA, CDR2 FQGNSA, per germline. This receptor was taken from a man aged 18 to 30 who received the YFV17D yellow fever vaccine. The sample was PBMCs, taken 5 days after the first yellow fever vaccination. The chain carries TRBV7-2 and TRBJ2-5, with 10 bases matching TRBD2. CDR3 coding DNA: TGTGCCAGCAGTTGGAGCGGGGGGGAGCAAGAGACCCAGTACTTC. The encoded protein is CASSWSGGEQETQYF.